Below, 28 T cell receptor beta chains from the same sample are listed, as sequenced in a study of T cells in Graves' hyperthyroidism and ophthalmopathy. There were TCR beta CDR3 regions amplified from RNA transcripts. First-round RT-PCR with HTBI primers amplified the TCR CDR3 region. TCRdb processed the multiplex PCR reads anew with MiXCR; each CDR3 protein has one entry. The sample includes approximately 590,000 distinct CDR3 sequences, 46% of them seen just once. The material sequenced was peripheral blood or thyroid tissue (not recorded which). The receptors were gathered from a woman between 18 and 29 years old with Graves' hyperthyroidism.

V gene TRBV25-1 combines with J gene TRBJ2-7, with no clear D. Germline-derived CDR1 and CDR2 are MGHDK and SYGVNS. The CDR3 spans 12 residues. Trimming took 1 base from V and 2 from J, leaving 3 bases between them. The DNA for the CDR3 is TGTGCCAGCAGTGAATTCACCTACGAGCAGTACTTC. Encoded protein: CASSEFTYEQYF.

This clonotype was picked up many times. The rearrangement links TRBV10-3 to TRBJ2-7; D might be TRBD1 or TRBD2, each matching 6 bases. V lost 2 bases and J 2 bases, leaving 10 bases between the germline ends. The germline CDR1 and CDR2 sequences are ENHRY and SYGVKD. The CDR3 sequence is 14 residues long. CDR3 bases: TGTGCCATCAGTGAGGGGGGCGGGACCTACGAGCAGTACTTC. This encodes CAISEGGGTYEQYF.

The CDR3 region has the DNA TGTGCCTGGAGTGTATCACGGATGAACACTGAAGCTTTCTTT. It translates to CAWSVSRMNTEAFF. The chain links TRBV30 to TRBJ1-1, with D unresolved. Germline V gives CDR1 GTSNPN, CDR2 SVGIG (reference sequence). The germline V and J ends were trimmed by 0 bases and 0 bases, with 8 bases remaining between them. The CDR3 loop spans 14 amino acids.

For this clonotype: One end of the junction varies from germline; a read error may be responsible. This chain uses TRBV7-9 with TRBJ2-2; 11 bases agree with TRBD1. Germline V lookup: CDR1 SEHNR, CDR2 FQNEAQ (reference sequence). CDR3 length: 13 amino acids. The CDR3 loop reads CAIGQGATGELLF. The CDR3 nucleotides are TGTGCCATCGGACAGGGGGCCACCGGGGAGCTGTTGTTT.

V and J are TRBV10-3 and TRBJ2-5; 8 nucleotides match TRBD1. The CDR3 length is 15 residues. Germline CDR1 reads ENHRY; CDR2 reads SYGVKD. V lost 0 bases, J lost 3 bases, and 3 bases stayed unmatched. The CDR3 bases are TGTGCCATCAGTGAGTCGACAGGGGCGAAAGAGACCCAGTACTTC. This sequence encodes CAISESTGAKETQYF.

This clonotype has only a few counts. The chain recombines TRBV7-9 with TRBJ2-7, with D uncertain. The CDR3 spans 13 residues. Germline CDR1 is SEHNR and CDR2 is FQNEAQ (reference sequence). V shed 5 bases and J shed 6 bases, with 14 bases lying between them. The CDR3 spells CASSQASRGEQYF. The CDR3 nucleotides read TGTGCCAGCAGCCAAGCGAGTAGAGGCGAGCAGTACTTC.

The DNA for the CDR3 is TGTGCCAGCACCGACGGTCTAGCGGGAGATGTAAAGACCCAGTACTTC. It yields the protein CASTDGLAGDVKTQYF. The chain carries TRBV2 and TRBJ2-5; 10 bases match TRBD2. Germline lookup yields CDR1 SNHLY and CDR2 FYNNEI. The CDR3 loop spans 16 amino acids. V lost 7 bases and J lost 6; bases outside the gene matches: 14. Filled out from reference TRBV2 and TRBJ2-5, the complete variable domain reads EPEVTQTPSHQVTQMGQEVILRCVPISNHLYFYWYRQILGQKVEFLVSFYNNEISEKSEIFDDQFSVERPDGSNFTLKIRSTKLEDSAMYFCASTDGLAGDVKTQYFGPGTRLLVL.

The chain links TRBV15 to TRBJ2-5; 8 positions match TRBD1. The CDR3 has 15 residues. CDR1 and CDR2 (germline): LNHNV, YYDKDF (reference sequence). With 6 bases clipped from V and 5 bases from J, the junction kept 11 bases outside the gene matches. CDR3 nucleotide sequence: TGTGCCACCAGTGATTTCGGACAGGGCCCCGAGACCCAGTACTTC. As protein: CATSDFGQGPETQYF. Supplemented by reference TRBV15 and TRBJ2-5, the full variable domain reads DAMVIQNPRYQVTQFGKPVTLSCSQTLNHNVMYWYQQKSSQAPKLLFHYYDKDFNNEADTPDNFQSRRPNTSFCFLDIRSPGLGDTAMYLCATSDFGQGPETQYFGPGTRLLVL.

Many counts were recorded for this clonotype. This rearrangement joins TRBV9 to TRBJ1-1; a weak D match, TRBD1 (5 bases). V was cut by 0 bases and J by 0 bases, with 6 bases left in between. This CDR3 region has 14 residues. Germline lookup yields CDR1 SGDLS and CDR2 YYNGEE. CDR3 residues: CASSVGQMNTEAFF. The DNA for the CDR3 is TGTGCCAGCAGCGTAGGACAGATGAACACTGAAGCTTTCTTT.

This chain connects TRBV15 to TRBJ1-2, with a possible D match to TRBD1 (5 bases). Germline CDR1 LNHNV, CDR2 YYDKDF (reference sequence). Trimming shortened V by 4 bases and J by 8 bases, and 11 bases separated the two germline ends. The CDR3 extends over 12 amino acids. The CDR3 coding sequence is TGTGCCACCAGCACAGGGAGGTCCGGCTACACCTTC. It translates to CATSTGRSGYTF.

The CDR3 region is CASSLGTVNQPQYF. The DNA of the CDR3 is TGTGCCAGCAGCTTAGGGACAGTCAATCAGCCCCAGTACTTC. This rearrangement joins TRBV7-9 to TRBJ2-5; D perhaps matches TRBD1 (6 bases). The CDR3 sequence is 14 residues long. Per the germline V gene, CDR1 is SEHNR and CDR2 is FQNEAQ (reference sequence). Trimming pared 1 base from V and 9 bases from J, leaving 15 bases between.

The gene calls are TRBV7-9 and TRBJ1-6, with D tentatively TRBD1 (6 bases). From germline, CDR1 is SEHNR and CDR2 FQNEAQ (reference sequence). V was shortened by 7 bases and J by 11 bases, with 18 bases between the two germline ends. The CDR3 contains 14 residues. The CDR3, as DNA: TGTGCCAGCATCCCTTCAGGGGAGAGACCACCCCTCCACTTT. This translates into CASIPSGERPPLHF.

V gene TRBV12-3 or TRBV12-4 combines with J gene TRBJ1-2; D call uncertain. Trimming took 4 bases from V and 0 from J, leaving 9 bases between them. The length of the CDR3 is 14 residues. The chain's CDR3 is CASSSRQANYGYTF. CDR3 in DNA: TGTGCCAGCAGTTCCAGGCAGGCTAACTATGGCTACACCTTC.

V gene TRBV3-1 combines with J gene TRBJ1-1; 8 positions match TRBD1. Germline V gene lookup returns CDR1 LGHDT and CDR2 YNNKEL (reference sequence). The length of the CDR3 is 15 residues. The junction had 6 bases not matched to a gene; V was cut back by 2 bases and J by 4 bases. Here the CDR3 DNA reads TGTGCCAGCAGCCAAATTCTTACAGGGGGCACTGAAGCTTTCTTT. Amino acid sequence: CASSQILTGGTEAFF.

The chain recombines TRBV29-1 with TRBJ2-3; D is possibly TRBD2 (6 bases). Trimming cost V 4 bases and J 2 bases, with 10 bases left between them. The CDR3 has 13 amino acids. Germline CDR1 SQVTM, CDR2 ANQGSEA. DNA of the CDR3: TGCAGCGTTGGGGCGGGAATCACAGATACGCAGTATTTT. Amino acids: CSVGAGITDTQYF.

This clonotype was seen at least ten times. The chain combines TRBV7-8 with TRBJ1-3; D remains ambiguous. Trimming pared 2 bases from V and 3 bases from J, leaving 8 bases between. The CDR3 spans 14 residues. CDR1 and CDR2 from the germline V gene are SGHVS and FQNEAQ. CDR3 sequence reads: CASSLLGIGNTIYF. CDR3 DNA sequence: TGTGCCAGCAGCTTACTGGGGATTGGAAACACCATATATTTT. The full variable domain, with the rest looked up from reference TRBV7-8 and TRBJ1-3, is GAGVSQSPRYKVAKRGQDVALRCDPISGHVSLFWYQQALGQGPEFLTYFQNEAQLDKSGLPSDRFFAERPEGSVSTLKIQRTQQEDSAVYLCASSLLGIGNTIYFGEGSWLTVV.

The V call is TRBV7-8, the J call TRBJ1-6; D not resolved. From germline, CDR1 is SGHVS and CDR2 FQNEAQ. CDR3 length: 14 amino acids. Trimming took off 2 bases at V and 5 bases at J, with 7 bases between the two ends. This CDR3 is CASSLMGNNSPLHF. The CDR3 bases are TGTGCCAGCAGCTTAATGGGAAATAATTCACCCCTCCACTTT.

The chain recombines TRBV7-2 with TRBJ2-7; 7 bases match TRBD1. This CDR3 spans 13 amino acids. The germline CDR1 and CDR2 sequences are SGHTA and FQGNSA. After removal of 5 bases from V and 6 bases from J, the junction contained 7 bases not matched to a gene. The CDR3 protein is CASSQERQGEQYF. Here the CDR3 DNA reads TGTGCCAGCAGCCAAGAGCGACAGGGCGAGCAGTACTTC.

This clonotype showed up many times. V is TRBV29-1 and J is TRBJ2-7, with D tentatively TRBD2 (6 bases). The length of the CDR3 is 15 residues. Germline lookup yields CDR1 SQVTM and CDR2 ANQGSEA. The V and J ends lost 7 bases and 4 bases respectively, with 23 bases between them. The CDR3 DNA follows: TGCAGCGGGGAGGCCACCGGGAGCACCCATTACGAGCAGTACTTC. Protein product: CSGEATGSTHYEQYF.

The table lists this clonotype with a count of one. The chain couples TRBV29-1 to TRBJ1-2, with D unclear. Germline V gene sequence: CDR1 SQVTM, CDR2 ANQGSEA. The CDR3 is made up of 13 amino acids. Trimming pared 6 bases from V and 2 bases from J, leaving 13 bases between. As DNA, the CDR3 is TGCAGCGTAGATCTCGGGCAGAACTATGGCTACACCTTC. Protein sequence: CSVDLGQNYGYTF.

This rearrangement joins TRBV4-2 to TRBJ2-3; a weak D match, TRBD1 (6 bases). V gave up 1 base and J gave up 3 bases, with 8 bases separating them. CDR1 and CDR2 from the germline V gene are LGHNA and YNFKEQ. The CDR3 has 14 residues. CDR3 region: CASSQAQGTDTQYF. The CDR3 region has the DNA TGTGCCAGCAGCCAAGCTCAGGGGACAGATACGCAGTATTTT.

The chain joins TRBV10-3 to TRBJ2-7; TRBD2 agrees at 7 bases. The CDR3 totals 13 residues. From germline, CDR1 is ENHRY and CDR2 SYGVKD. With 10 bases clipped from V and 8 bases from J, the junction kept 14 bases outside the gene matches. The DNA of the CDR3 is TGTGCCACCACTGGCGGGGGTCAAGGGAAGCAGTACTTC. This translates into CATTGGGQGKQYF.

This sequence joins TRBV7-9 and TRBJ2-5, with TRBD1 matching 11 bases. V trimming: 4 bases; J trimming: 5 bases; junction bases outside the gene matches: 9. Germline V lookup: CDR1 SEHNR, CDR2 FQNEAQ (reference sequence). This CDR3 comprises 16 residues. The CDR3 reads CASSSPRDRGWETQYF. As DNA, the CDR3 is TGTGCCAGCAGCTCGCCCCGGGACAGGGGGTGGGAGACCCAGTACTTC.

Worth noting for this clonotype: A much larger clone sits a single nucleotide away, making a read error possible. CDR3: CSVGQALPGTEELFF. CDR3 coding DNA: TGCAGCGTTGGGCAAGCCCTCCCCGGGACCGAGGAGCTGTTTTTT. The genes are TRBV29-1 and TRBJ2-2; the D gene could be TRBD1 or TRBD2 (5 bases each). CDR1 is SQVTM and CDR2 is ANQGSEA in the germline V gene. This CDR3 is 15 amino acids long.

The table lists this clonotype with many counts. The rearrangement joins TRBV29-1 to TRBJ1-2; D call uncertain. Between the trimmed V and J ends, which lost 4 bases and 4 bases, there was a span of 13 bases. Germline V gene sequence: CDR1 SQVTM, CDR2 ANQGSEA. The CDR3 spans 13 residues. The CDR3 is CSVVRGRGYGYTF. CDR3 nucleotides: TGCAGCGTTGTGAGAGGTCGGGGCTATGGCTACACCTTC.

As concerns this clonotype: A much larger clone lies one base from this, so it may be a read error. The CDR3 DNA follows: TGCAGCGTTGGAGATCGGGGGTCGGGCGAGCAGTACTTC. This gives the protein CSVGDRGSGEQYF. The genes are TRBV29-1 and TRBJ2-7; tentatively, D is TRBD2 (6 bases). The germline gives CDR1 SQVTM, CDR2 ANQGSEA. This CDR3 comprises 13 residues. With 4 bases removed from V and 6 bases from J, the gap between germline ends came to 16 bases.

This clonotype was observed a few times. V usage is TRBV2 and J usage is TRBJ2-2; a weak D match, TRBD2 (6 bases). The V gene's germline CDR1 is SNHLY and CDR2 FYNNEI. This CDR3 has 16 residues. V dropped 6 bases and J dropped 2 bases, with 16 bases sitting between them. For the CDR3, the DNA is TGTGCCAGCAGCCACCCTAGCGAGATTAACACCGGGGAGCTGTTTTTT. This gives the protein CASSHPSEINTGELFF.

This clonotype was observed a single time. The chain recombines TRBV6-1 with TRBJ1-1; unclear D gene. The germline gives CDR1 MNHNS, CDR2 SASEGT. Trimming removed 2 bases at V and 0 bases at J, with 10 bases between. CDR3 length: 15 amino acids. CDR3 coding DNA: TGTGCCAGCAGTGAATTCAGCAACCTGAACACTGAAGCTTTCTTT. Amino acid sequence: CASSEFSNLNTEAFF.